The clone carrying this T cell receptor beta chain was detected ten times or more. This beta chain is a stray sequence in a library constructed for alpha chains; its clone size is not meaningful. These data originate in a study of spatial heterogeneity in lung cancer. TCRdb reprocessed the 5' RACE reads via MiXCR and lists one record per CDR3 protein. Counted here are about 7,000 distinct CDR3 sequences, approximately 6.8% occurring once; the ten biggest clones make up about three quarters. The germline CDR1 and CDR2 sequences are SGHRS and YFSETQ. Unmatched junction bases numbered 10, after V lost 4 bases and J lost 8 bases. CDR3 size: 15 residues. Time point in this sample: sample taken at primary tumor resection. Extraction of whole RNA from tumor, nontumor lung or frozen PBMC preceded unsorted sequencing.

The material was PBMCs, obtained at surgery. This clonotype originated in a male donor with early-stage non-small cell lung cancer. The chain employs TRBV5-1 and TRBJ1-4; 8 bases agree with TRBD1. The CDR3 protein is CASSGRGQGEEKLFF. DNA for the CDR3: TGCGCCAGCAGCGGCAGGGGGCAAGGTGAAGAAAAACTGTTTTTT.